A single sample is the source of the 17 T cell receptor beta chains below, sequenced in a study of control samples from healthy donors and cancer patients. Generated by immunoSEQ multiplex PCR, the TCRdb table keeps only in-frame clones and is missing some. The table shows around 120,000 clones, with more than 85% occurring only once. The sequenced sample was blood. These receptors came from a man younger than 40 in good health.

This rearrangement joins TRBV7-9 to TRBJ1-6; perhaps TRBD1 as D (6 bases). The length of the CDR3 is 14 residues. Per the germline V gene, CDR1 is SEHNR and CDR2 is FQNEAQ (reference sequence). V gave up 5 bases and J gave up 8 bases, with 13 bases separating them. Here the CDR3 DNA reads TGTGCCAGCAGCCAATACAGGGATGATTCACCCCTCCACTTT. Its translation is CASSQYRDDSPLHF.

This rearrangement joins TRBV10-3 to TRBJ1-3, with a weak D call TRBD1 (5 bases). Trimming pared 6 bases from V and 0 bases from J, leaving 15 bases between. This CDR3 is 16 amino acids long. Looked up from germline, CDR1 is ENHRY and CDR2 is SYGVKD. The CDR3 region has the DNA TGTGCCATCAGGGGGGACGCTGCGGCCTCTGGAAACACCATATATTTT. As protein: CAIRGDAAASGNTIYF.

The J gene is TRBJ2-2, the V gene TRBV3-1 (or the pseudogene TRBV3-2), with TRBD2 as a possible D gene (5 bases). Germline V lookup: CDR1 LGHDT, CDR2 YNNKEL (reference sequence). This CDR3 is built from 13 residues. V lost 3 bases, J lost 6 bases, and 8 bases lay in between. CDR3 amino acids: CASSQKRAGELFF. CDR3 nucleotide sequence: TGTGCCAGCAGCCAGAAGAGGGCCGGGGAGCTGTTTTTT.

The rearrangement links TRBV7-2 to TRBJ1-1, with D perhaps matching TRBD1 (5 bases). Germline assignment: CDR1 SGHTA and CDR2 FQGNSA. CDR3 size: 14 residues. Trimming left V 5 bases short and J 5 bases short, with 15 bases between. CDR3 bases: TGTGCCAGCAGCGCCGATGGGGGAGGGACTGAAGCTTTCTTT. Its translation: CASSADGGGTEAFF.

This clone occurred once. CDR3 region: CASSYVGGHSSGNTIYF. For the CDR3, the DNA is TGTGCCAGCAGTTACGTGGGGGGCCACAGCTCTGGAAACACCATATATTTT. This chain joins TRBV6-2 or TRBV6-3 and TRBJ1-3; perhaps TRBD1 as D (6 bases). Trimming pared 2 bases from V and 0 bases from J, leaving 14 bases between. The CDR3 runs to 17 residues. Germline-derived CDR1 and CDR2 are MNHEY and SVGEGT.

This sequence joins TRBV5-5 and TRBJ2-3, with 10 bases matching TRBD1. Germline CDR1 is SGHKS and CDR2 is YYEKEE (reference sequence). V lost 6 bases, J lost 4 bases, and 11 bases stayed unmatched. This CDR3 is built from 16 residues. The CDR3 sequence is CASTTTGQGSADTQYF. As DNA, the CDR3 is TGTGCCAGCACCACAACGGGACAGGGGAGCGCAGATACGCAGTATTTT.

The chain has TRBV6-2 or TRBV6-3 and TRBJ1-1, with no clear D. The V end was cut by 5 bases, the J end by 5 bases, with 12 bases between. Germline lookup yields CDR1 MNHEY and CDR2 SVGEGT. The CDR3 is made up of 13 amino acids. CDR3 coding DNA: TGTGCCAGCAGTACAGCATTACGGACTGAAGCTTTCTTT. Protein sequence: CASSTALRTEAFF.

The V gene is TRBV6-2 or TRBV6-3, the J gene TRBJ2-6; D gene unclear. CDR3 length: 18 amino acids. V lost 3 bases, J lost 12 bases, and 27 bases lay in between. Per the germline V gene, CDR1 is MNHEY and CDR2 is SVGEGT. The CDR3 is CASSYRMELPLYVGVLTF. The CDR3 coding sequence is TGTGCCAGCAGTTATCGAATGGAATTACCTCTGTACGTTGGCGTCCTGACTTTC.

This chain joins TRBV11-2 and TRBJ2-3, with 10 positions matching TRBD1. CDR3 length: 17 amino acids. The germline V gene has CDR1 SGHAT and CDR2 FQNNGV. The V and J ends lost 3 bases and 4 bases, in that order; junction bases with no gene match: 10. As DNA, the CDR3 is TGTGCCAGCAGCTTCCCCACGGGACAGGGGCCTGCAGATACGCAGTATTTT. This encodes CASSFPTGQGPADTQYF.

This sequence joins TRBV9 and TRBJ2-2; 9 nucleotides align to TRBD2. V lost 4 bases and J lost 4; bases outside the gene matches: 11. Germline V gene data show CDR1 as SGDLS and CDR2 as YYNGEE. CDR3 length equals 17 residues. This CDR3 reads CASSRPLSGGLTGELFF. The CDR3 nucleotides read TGTGCCAGCAGCCGACCACTTAGCGGGGGACTCACCGGGGAGCTGTTTTTT.

This clone was detected a few times. CDR3 sequence: CAQHREGYTF. As DNA, the CDR3 is TGTGCCCAGCACAGGGAGGGCTACACCTTC. This chain uses TRBV30 with TRBJ1-2, with a tentative D call TRBD1 (6 bases). The germline V gene has CDR1 GTSNPN and CDR2 SVGIG (reference sequence). This CDR3 has 10 residues. V lost 8 bases to trimming and J lost 8 bases, with 12 bases between them.

V gene TRBV2 combines with J gene TRBJ1-6; D not certain. Per germline, CDR1 SNHLY and CDR2 FYNNEI. Deletions cut 6 bases from V and 0 bases from J, with 9 bases between. There are 15 residues in the CDR3. CDR3 protein: CASRLSNSYNSPLHF. CDR3 bases: TGTGCCAGCAGGTTAAGTAACTCCTATAATTCACCCCTCCACTTT.

The rearrangement uses TRBV6-2 or TRBV6-3 and TRBJ2-6; the D gene is possibly TRBD2 (6 bases). Germline V gene data show CDR1 as MNHEY and CDR2 as SVGEGT. V shed 5 bases and J shed 0 bases, with 14 bases lying between them. This CDR3 contains 17 residues. CDR3 amino acids: CASSPTVGGSGANVLTF. The CDR3, as DNA: TGTGCCAGCAGTCCGACAGTGGGAGGCTCTGGGGCCAACGTCCTGACTTTC.

This clone appeared a single time. CDR3 bases: TGTGCCAGCAGTCCAGGACCCTTGGAAAAACTGTTTTTT. As protein: CASSPGPLEKLFF. The chain links TRBV12-3 or TRBV12-4 to TRBJ1-4; D is unresolved. This CDR3 has 13 residues. V dropped 5 bases and J dropped 8 bases, with 12 bases sitting between them.

V usage is TRBV2 and J usage is TRBJ2-2; 10 bases align to TRBD1. The germline V gene encodes CDR1 SNHLY and CDR2 FYNNEI. This CDR3 is 15 amino acids long. Germline trimming cut 6 bases from V and 6 bases from J; bases unmatched to any gene: 7. DNA of the CDR3: TGTGCCAGCAGAGACAGGGGGCAAGGGGCCGGGGAGCTGTTTTTT. This codes for CASRDRGQGAGELFF.

The chain couples TRBV7-2 to TRBJ2-3, with D perhaps matching TRBD2 (6 bases). Trimming took off 2 bases at V and 10 bases at J, with 13 bases between the two ends. Looked up from germline, CDR1 is SGHTA and CDR2 is FQGNSA. This CDR3 is 13 amino acids long. The CDR3 bases are TGTGCCAGCAGCTTAATGTCCGGGGGTGCGCAGTATTTT. This sequence encodes CASSLMSGGAQYF.

The rearrangement links TRBV6-1 to TRBJ1-1; D is unclear. This CDR3 comprises 15 residues. Germline CDR1 MNHNS, CDR2 SASEGT. V was clipped by 1 base and J by 1 base, with 10 bases between them. The CDR3 sequence: CASSEELTANTEAFF. The DNA for the CDR3 is TGTGCCAGCAGTGAAGAATTGACGGCGAACACTGAAGCTTTCTTT.